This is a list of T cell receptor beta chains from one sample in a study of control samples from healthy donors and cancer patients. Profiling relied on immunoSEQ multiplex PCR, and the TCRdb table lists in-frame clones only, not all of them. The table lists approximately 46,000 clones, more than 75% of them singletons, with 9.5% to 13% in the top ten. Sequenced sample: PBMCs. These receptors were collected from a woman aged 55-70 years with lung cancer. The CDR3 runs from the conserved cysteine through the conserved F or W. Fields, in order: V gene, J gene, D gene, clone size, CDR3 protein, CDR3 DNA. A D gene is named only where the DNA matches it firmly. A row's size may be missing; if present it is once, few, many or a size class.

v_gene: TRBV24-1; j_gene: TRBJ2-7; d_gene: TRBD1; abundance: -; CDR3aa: CATSEGTGDVEQYF; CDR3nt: TGTGCCACCAGTGAGGGGACAGGGGATGTCGAGCAGTACTTC
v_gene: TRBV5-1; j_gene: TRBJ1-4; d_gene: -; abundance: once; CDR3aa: CASSSILAGGEKLFF; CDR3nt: TGCGCCAGCAGCTCTATCTTAGCGGGGGGAGAAAAACTGTTTTTT
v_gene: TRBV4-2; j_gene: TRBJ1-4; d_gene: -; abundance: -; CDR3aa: CASSQGYLGVATNEKLFF; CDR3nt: TGTGCCAGCAGCCAAGGCTATCTAGGGGTAGCAACTAATGAAAAACTGTTTTTT
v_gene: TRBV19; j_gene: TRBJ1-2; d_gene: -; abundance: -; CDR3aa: CASSILLSGGYTF; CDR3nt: TGTGCCAGTAGTATACTCCTTAGTGGTGGCTACACCTTC
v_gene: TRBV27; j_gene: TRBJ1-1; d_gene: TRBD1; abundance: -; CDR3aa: CASSEQGANTEAFF; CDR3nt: TGTGCCAGCAGTGAACAGGGGGCGAACACTGAAGCTTTCTTT
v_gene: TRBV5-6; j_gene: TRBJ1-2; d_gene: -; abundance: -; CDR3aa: CASRGLGGPYGYTF; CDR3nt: TGTGCCAGCAGGGGTTTAGGGGGTCCCTATGGCTACACCTTC
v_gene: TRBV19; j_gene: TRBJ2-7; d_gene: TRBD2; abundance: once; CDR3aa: CASSIQGGYEQYF; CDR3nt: TGTGCCAGTAGTATTCAGGGAGGGTACGAGCAGTACTTC
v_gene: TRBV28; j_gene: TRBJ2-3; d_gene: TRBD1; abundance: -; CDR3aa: CASSPTGGIFTDTQYF; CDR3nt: TGTGCCAGCAGTCCCACAGGGGGGATCTTCACAGATACGCAGTATTTT
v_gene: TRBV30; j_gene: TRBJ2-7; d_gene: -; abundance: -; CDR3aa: CAWSVLEGNEQYF; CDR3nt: TGTGCCTGGAGTGTACTTGAAGGTAACGAGCAGTACTTC
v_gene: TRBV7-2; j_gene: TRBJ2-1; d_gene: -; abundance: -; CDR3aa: CASSLQALGPYNEQFF; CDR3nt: TGTGCCAGCAGCCTCCAGGCACTAGGCCCCTACAATGAGCAGTTCTTC
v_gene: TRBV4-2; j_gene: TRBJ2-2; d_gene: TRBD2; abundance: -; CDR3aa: CASGRGNTGELFF; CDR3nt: TGTGCCAGCGGGAGGGGAAACACCGGGGAGCTGTTTTTT
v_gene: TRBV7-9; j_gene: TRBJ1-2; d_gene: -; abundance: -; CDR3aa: CASGGYGYTF; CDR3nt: TGTGCCAGCGGGGGGTATGGCTACACCTTC
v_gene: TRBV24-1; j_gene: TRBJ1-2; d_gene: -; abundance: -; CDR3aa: CATSDFTGFGYTF; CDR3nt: TGTGCCACCAGTGATTTTACGGGGTTCGGCTACACCTTC
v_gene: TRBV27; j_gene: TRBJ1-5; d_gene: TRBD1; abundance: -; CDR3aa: CASSFTTGAGNQPQHF; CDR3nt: TGTGCCAGCAGTTTCACCACAGGGGCCGGGAATCAGCCCCAGCATTTT
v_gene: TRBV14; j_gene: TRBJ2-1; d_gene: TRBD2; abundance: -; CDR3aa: CASSLRLAAMYNEQFF; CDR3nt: TGTGCCAGCAGCTTACGACTAGCGGCCATGTACAATGAGCAGTTCTTC
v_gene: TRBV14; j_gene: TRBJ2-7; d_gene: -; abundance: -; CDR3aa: CASSRDLSYEQYF; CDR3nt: TGTGCCAGCAGCCGGGACCTCTCCTACGAGCAGTACTTC
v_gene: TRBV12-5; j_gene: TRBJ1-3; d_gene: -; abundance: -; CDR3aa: CASGLGPGNTIYF; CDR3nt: TGTGCTAGTGGTTTGGGACCTGGAAACACCATATATTTT
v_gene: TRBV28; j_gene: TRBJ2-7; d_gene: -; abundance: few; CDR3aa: CASPRGGEQYF; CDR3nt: TGTGCCAGCCCGCGAGGAGGCGAGCAGTACTTC
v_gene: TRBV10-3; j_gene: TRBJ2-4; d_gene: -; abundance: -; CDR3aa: CAISESTLDIQYF; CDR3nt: TGTGCCATCAGTGAGTCGACTCTTGACATTCAGTACTTC
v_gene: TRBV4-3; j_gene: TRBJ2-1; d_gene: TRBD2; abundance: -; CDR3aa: CASSQDSGSSYNEQFF; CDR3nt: TGCGCCAGCAGCCAAGATAGCGGGAGTTCCTACAATGAGCAGTTCTTC
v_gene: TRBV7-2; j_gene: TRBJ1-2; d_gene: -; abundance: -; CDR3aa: CASSRRGYGYTF; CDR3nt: TGTGCCAGCAGCCGACGTGGCTATGGCTACACCTTC
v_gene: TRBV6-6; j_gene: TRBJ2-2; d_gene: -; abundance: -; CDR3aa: CASSYSILRTAGELFF; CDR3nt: TGTGCCAGCAGTTACTCGATTTTGAGGACGGCCGGGGAGCTGTTTTTT